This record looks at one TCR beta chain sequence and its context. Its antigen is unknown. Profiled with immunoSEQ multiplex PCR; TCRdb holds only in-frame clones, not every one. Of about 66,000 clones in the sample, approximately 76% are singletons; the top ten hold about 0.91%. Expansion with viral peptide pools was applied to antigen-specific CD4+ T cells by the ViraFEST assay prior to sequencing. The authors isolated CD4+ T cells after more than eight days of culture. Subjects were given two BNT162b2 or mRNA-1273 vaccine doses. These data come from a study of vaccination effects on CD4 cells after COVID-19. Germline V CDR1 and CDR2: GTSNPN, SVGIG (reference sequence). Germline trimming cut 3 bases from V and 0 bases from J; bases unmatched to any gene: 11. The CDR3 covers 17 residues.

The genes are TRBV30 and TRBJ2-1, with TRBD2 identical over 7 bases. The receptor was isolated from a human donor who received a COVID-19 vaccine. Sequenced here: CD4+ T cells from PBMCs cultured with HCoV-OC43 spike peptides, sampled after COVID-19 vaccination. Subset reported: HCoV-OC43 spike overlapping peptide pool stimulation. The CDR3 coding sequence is TGTGCCTGGAGCCCTACTCGGCGACTAGCCTCCTACAATGAGCAGTTCTTC. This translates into CAWSPTRRLASYNEQFF.